This T cell receptor beta chain came from a study of shared clonotypes between healthy human individuals. Study conclusions and caveats: Clonotypes shared by all four donors outscored non-shared clonotypes in generation probability.

Repertoires were generated with immunoSEQ multiplex PCR, while TCRdb's copy carries only in-frame clones and drops some. Counted here are 1.5 million to 2.5 million clones, about 95% occurring once; the ten biggest clones make up 1% to 1.5%. Germline CDR1 and CDR2: MNHEY and SMNVEV (reference sequence). Germline trimming cut 6 bases from V and 5 bases from J; bases unmatched to any gene: 4. The CDR3 covers 13 residues. Naive CD8 cells lacked CD45RO, underwent positive selection for CCR7 and left out terminally differentiated effector memory CD45RA+ cells. Note on this clone: Its specificity is unknown. The sample contains more than one DNA sequence encoding this CDR3.

The clonotype originates from a man aged 18 to 29 in good health. The chain has TRBV27 and TRBJ1-1; 9 nucleotides agree with TRBD1. Sequencing input: naive CD8+ T cells sorted from blood. The CDR3 loop reads CASRLTGGTEAFF. In nucleotides, the CDR3 is TGTGCCAGCAGGCTGACAGGGGGGACTGAAGCTTTCTTT.